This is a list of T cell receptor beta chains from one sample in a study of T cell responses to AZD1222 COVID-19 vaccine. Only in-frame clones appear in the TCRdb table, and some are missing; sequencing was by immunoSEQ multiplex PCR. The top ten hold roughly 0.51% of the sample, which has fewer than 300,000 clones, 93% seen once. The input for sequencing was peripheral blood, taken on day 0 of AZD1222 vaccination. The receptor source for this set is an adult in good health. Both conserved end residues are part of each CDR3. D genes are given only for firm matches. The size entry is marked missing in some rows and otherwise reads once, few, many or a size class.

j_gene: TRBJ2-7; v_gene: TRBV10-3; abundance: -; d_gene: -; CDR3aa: CAISDSRGIQGPPYEQYF; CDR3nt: TGTGCCATCAGTGACTCAAGAGGAATTCAGGGTCCCCCTTACGAGCAGTACTTC
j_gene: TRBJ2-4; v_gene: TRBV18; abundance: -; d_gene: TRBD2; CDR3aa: CASSSTSGRNIQYF; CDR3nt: TGTGCCAGCTCATCGACTAGCGGGAGAAACATTCAGTACTTC
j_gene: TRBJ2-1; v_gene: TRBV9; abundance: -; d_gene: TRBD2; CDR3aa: CASSSMRGGWNEQFF; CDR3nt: TGTGCCAGCAGCTCCATGCGGGGGGGTTGGAATGAGCAGTTCTTC
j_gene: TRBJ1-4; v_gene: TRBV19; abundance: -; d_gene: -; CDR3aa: CASSGRQNEKLFF; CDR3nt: TGTGCCAGTAGTGGTAGACAGAATGAAAAACTGTTTTTT
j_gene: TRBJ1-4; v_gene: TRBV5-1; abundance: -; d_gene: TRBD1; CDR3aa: CASSLMPGQGNEKLFF; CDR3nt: TGCGCCAGCAGCCTGATGCCGGGACAGGGAAATGAAAAACTGTTTTTT
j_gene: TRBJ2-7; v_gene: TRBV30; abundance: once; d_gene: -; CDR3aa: CAWTDSSYEQYF; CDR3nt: TGTGCCTGGACGGACAGCTCCTACGAGCAGTACTTC
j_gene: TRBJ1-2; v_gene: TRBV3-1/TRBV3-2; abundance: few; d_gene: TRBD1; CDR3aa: CASSQRGGTGADGYTF; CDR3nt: TGTGCCAGCAGCCAACGGGGAGGGACAGGGGCAGATGGCTACACCTTC
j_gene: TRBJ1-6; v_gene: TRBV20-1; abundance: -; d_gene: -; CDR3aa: CSASDPGDRYSPLHF; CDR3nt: TGCAGTGCTAGTGACCCAGGGGATAGGTACTCACCCCTCCACTTT
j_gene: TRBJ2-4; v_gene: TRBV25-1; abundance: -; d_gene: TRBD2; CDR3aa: CASATSGGLNIQYF; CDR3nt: TGTGCCAGCGCCACTAGCGGGGGCTTGAACATTCAGTACTTC
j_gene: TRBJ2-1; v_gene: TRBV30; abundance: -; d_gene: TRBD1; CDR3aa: CAWTRQGTYNEQFF; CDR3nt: TGTGCCTGGACCCGACAGGGGACCTACAATGAGCAGTTCTTC
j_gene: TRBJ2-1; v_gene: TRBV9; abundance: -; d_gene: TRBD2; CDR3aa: CASSGGASGSYNEQFF; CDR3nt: TGTGCCAGCAGCGGAGGGGCTAGCGGCTCCTACAATGAGCAGTTCTTC
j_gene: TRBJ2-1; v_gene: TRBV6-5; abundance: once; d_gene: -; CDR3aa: CASSPLGGLLEEQFF; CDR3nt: TGTGCCAGCAGTCCCCTGGGGGGTCTCTTGGAGGAGCAGTTCTTC
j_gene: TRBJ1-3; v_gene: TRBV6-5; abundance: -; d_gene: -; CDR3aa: CASSYSVFRDTIYF; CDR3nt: TGTGCCAGCAGTTACTCCGTGTTTCGGGACACCATATATTTT
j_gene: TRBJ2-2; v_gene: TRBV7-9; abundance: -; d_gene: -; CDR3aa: CASSPRDTWTGGLFF; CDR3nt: TGTGCCAGCAGCCCCCGGGACACTTGGACCGGGGGGCTGTTTTTT
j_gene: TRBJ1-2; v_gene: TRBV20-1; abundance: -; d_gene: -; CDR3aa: CSARYSYGYTF; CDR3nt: TGCAGTGCTAGATATTCGTATGGCTACACCTTC
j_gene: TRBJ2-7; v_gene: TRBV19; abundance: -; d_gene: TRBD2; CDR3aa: CASMRTSGNKQYF; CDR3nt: TGTGCCAGTATGCGGACTAGCGGGAATAAGCAGTACTTC
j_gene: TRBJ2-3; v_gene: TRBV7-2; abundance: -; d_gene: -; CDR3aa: CASSLRPATDTQYF; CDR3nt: TGTGCCAGCAGCTTGAGGCCCGCCACAGATACGCAGTATTTT
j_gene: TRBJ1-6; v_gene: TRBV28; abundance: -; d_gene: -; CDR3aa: CATTTASYNSPLHF; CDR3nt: TGTGCCACTACGACAGCCTCCTATAATTCACCCCTCCACTTT
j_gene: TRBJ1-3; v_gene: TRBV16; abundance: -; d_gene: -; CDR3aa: CASSQVLAGNTIYF; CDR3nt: TGTGCCAGCAGCCAAGTCCTAGCGGGAAACACCATATATTTT
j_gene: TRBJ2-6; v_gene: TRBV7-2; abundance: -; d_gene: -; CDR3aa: CASSFLSSPGANVLTF; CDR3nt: TGTGCCAGCAGCTTTTTAAGTAGTCCTGGGGCCAACGTCCTGACTTTC
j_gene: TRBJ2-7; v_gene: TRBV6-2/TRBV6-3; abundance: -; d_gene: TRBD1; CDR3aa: CASSRLGTGGFNEQYF; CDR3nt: TGTGCCAGCAGCCGCTTGGGGACAGGGGGCTTCAACGAGCAGTACTTC
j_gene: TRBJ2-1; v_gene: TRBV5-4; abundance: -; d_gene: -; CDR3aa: CASSRSGSSYNEQFF; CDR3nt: TGTGCCAGCAGCCGTAGCGGTAGTTCCTACAATGAGCAGTTCTTC
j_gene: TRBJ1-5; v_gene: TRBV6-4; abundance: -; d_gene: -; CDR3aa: CASSVGGGQPQHF; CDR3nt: TGTGCCAGCAGTGTTGGGGGCGGGCAGCCCCAGCATTTT
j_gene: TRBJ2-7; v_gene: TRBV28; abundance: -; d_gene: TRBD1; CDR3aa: CASSLSGTGGQQYF; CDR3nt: TGTGCCAGCAGTTTAAGCGGGACAGGGGGCCAGCAGTACTTC
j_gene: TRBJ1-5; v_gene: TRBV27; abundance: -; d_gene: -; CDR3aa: CASSQNNQPQHF; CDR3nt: TGTGCCAGCAGTCAAAACAATCAGCCCCAGCATTTT
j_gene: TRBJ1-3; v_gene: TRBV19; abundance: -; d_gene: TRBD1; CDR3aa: CASRRTGMNTIYF; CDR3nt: TGTGCCAGTAGACGGACAGGGATGAACACCATATATTTT
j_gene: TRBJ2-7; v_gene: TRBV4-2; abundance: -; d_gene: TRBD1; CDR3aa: CASSQRGDRGVSYEQYF; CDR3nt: TGTGCCAGCAGCCAACGCGGGGACAGGGGGGTCTCCTACGAGCAGTACTTC
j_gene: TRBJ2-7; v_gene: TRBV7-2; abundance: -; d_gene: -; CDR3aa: CASSVGRDLQYEQYF; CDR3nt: TGTGCCAGCAGCGTAGGCCGGGACTTGCAATACGAGCAGTACTTC
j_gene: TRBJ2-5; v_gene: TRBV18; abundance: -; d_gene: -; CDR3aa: CASSPGRGETQYF; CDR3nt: TGTGCCAGCTCACCCGGCAGAGGAGAGACCCAGTACTTC
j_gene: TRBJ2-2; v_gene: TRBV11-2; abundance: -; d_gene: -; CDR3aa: CASMGMLNTGELFF; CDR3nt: TGTGCCAGCATGGGGATGTTAAACACCGGGGAGCTGTTTTTT
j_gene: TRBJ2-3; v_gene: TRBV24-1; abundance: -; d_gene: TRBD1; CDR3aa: CATSAPGQGFTDTQYF; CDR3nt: TGTGCCACCAGTGCGCCGGGACAGGGGTTCACAGATACGCAGTATTTT
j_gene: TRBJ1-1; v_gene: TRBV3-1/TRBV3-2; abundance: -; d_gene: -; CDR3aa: CASSQMRGTEAFF; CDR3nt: TGTGCCAGCAGCCAAATGCGAGGCACTGAAGCTTTCTTT
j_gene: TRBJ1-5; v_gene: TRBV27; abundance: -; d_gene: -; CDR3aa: CASSLSRNQPQHF; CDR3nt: TGTGCCAGCAGTTTATCTCGCAATCAGCCCCAGCATTTT
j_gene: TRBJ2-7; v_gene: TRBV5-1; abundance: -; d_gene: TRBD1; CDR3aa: CASSLAPGQGAGYEQYF; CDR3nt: TGCGCCAGCAGCTTGGCTCCGGGACAGGGGGCGGGCTACGAGCAGTACTTC
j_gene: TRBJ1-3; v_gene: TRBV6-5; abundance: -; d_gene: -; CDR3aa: CASSYGGRSSGNTIYF; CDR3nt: TGTGCCAGCAGTTACGGCGGCAGGAGCTCTGGAAACACCATATATTTT
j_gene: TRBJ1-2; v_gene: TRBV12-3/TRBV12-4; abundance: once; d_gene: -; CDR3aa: CASSFGGWGYTF; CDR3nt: TGTGCCAGCAGTTTTGGCGGTTGGGGCTACACCTTC
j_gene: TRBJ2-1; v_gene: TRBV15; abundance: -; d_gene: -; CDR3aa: CATSRNTGTYNEQFF; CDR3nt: TGTGCCACCAGCAGAAACACCGGGACTTACAATGAGCAGTTCTTC
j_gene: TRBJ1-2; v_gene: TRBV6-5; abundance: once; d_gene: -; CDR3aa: CASSTGPGSRYGYTF; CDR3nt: TGTGCCAGCAGTACCGGGCCGGGAAGTAGGTATGGCTACACCTTC
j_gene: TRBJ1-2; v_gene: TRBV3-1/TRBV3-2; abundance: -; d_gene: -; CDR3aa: CASSRDYGYTF; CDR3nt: TGTGCCAGCAGCCGGGACTATGGCTACACCTTC
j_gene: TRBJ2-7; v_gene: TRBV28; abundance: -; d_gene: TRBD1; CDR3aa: CASSLRGQIHEQYF; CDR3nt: TGTGCCAGCAGTTTACGGGGACAGATCCACGAGCAGTACTTC
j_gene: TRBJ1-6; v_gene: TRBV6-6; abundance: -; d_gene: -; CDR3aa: CASNPRQGGSPLHF; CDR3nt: TGTGCCAGCAATCCTCGGCAGGGAGGCTCACCCCTCCACTTT
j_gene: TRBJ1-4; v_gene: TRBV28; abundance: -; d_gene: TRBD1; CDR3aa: CASSSPTGDEKLFF; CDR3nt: TGTGCCAGCAGCTCGCCGACAGGGGATGAAAAACTGTTTTTT